The rows below give T cell receptor beta chains drawn from one sample of a study of blood T cell repertoires in COVID-19. TCRdb's table, derived via immunoSEQ multiplex PCR, lists solely in-frame clones and lacks some. The table lists about 270,000 clones, more than 85% of them singletons. The sample comprised peripheral blood. Source of these receptors: a person aged 18 to 35 with COVID-19, enrolled during active disease. CDR3s include the opening cysteine and the closing phenylalanine or tryptophan. Fields, in order: D gene, V gene, J gene, CDR3 length, clone size, CDR3 DNA, CDR3 protein. A D gene is named only where the DNA matches it firmly. Some rows mark clone size as missing; the rest say once, few, many or name a class of expanded clone.

d_gene: .
v_gene: TRBV25-1
j_gene: TRBJ2-3
len: 14
abundance: .
CDR3nt: TGTGCCAGCAGTGAATGGGGCGGGAAGGATACGCAGTATTTT
CDR3aa: CASSEWGGKDTQYF

d_gene: .
v_gene: TRBV7-9
j_gene: TRBJ2-2
len: 13
abundance: few
CDR3nt: TGTGCCAGCCCTCGGGGGGCCCCGGGGGAGCTGTTTTTT
CDR3aa: CASPRGAPGELFF

d_gene: .
v_gene: TRBV15
j_gene: TRBJ2-7
len: 13
abundance: .
CDR3nt: TGTGCCACCAGCAGAGGTGCTAGCAACGAGCAGTACTTC
CDR3aa: CATSRGASNEQYF

d_gene: .
v_gene: TRBV12-3/TRBV12-4
j_gene: TRBJ1-5
len: 12
abundance: few
CDR3nt: TGTGCCAGCAGTTTACTCAATCAGCCCCAGCATTTT
CDR3aa: CASSLLNQPQHF

d_gene: .
v_gene: TRBV5-4
j_gene: TRBJ2-5
len: 16
abundance: .
CDR3nt: TGTGCCAGCAGCGTTAGGGGGGAGGGCTCCCAAGAGACCCAGTACTTC
CDR3aa: CASSVRGEGSQETQYF

d_gene: .
v_gene: TRBV6-5
j_gene: TRBJ1-2
len: 14
abundance: .
CDR3nt: TGTGCCAGCAGTTACGCCCCCGGGAGCTATGGCTACACCTTC
CDR3aa: CASSYAPGSYGYTF

d_gene: TRBD2
v_gene: TRBV3-1/TRBV3-2
j_gene: TRBJ2-3
len: 16
abundance: .
CDR3nt: TGTGCCAGCAGCCGACTAGCGGGCGAAAGCACAGATACGCAGTATTTT
CDR3aa: CASSRLAGESTDTQYF

d_gene: .
v_gene: TRBV7-6
j_gene: TRBJ2-7
len: 14
abundance: .
CDR3nt: TGTGCCAGCAGCCCAGGGCGGGATTCCTACGAGCAGTACTTC
CDR3aa: CASSPGRDSYEQYF

d_gene: .
v_gene: TRBV2
j_gene: TRBJ2-1
len: 13
abundance: .
CDR3nt: TGTGCCAGCAGTGCCCCAGATCACAATGAGCAGTTCTTC
CDR3aa: CASSAPDHNEQFF

d_gene: .
v_gene: TRBV2
j_gene: TRBJ1-5
len: 14
abundance: .
CDR3nt: TGTGCCAGCAGTGAAGATCCTTTATATCAGCCCCAGCATTTT
CDR3aa: CASSEDPLYQPQHF

d_gene: .
v_gene: TRBV5-6
j_gene: TRBJ2-3
len: 16
abundance: .
CDR3nt: TGTGCCAGCACCTACTGGGAGGGGGGAACCACAGATACGCAGTATTTT
CDR3aa: CASTYWEGGTTDTQYF

d_gene: TRBD2
v_gene: TRBV5-1
j_gene: TRBJ2-5
len: 18
abundance: .
CDR3nt: TGCGCCAGCAGCTTGATGGGACTAGCGGGAAGGGGACAAGAGACCCAGTACTTC
CDR3aa: CASSLMGLAGRGQETQYF

d_gene: .
v_gene: TRBV25-1
j_gene: TRBJ2-7
len: 12
abundance: .
CDR3nt: TGTGCCAGCAGTGAGCCCACCGGGTGGCAGTACTTC
CDR3aa: CASSEPTGWQYF

d_gene: .
v_gene: TRBV5-6
j_gene: TRBJ2-1
len: 15
abundance: .
CDR3nt: TGTGCCAGCAGCGCAGGTGTTAGCTCCTACAATGAGCAGTTCTTC
CDR3aa: CASSAGVSSYNEQFF

d_gene: .
v_gene: TRBV27
j_gene: TRBJ2-7
len: 13
abundance: .
CDR3nt: TGTGCCAGCAGTTTTACATCCCAATACGAGCAGTACTTC
CDR3aa: CASSFTSQYEQYF

d_gene: .
v_gene: TRBV5-4
j_gene: TRBJ2-7
len: 16
abundance: .
CDR3nt: TGTGCCAGCAGCTTGGGGCCAGGGGGGCCCTCGGGGGAGCAGTACTTC
CDR3aa: CASSLGPGGPSGEQYF

d_gene: TRBD1
v_gene: TRBV7-9
j_gene: TRBJ1-1
len: 15
abundance: .
CDR3nt: TGTGCCAGCAGCTCCTCGACAGGGGGGGACACTGAAGCTTTCTTT
CDR3aa: CASSSSTGGDTEAFF

d_gene: .
v_gene: TRBV6-5
j_gene: TRBJ1-2
len: 13
abundance: .
CDR3nt: TGTGCCAGCAGTTACTTGACAGGCGGGGGCTACACCTTC
CDR3aa: CASSYLTGGGYTF

d_gene: .
v_gene: TRBV21-1
j_gene: TRBJ1-1
len: 17
abundance: once
CDR3nt: TGTGCCAGCAGCTCGCCCGCGGACAGGGGGGAGAACACTGAAGCTTTCTTT
CDR3aa: CASSSPADRGENTEAFF

d_gene: .
v_gene: TRBV14
j_gene: TRBJ1-1
len: 14
abundance: .
CDR3nt: TGTGCCAGCAGCTTCCTTACAGGGCGCACTGAAGCTTTCTTT
CDR3aa: CASSFLTGRTEAFF

d_gene: TRBD2
v_gene: TRBV4-3
j_gene: TRBJ2-1
len: 17
abundance: .
CDR3nt: TGCGCCAGCAGCCAAGGGAGGCTAGCGGGAGCCTACAATGAGCAGTTCTTC
CDR3aa: CASSQGRLAGAYNEQFF

d_gene: .
v_gene: TRBV6-2/TRBV6-3
j_gene: TRBJ2-1
len: 16
abundance: .
CDR3nt: TGTGCCAGCAGTTATTTAGCGGCTGGCTCCTACAATGAGCAGTTCTTC
CDR3aa: CASSYLAAGSYNEQFF

d_gene: TRBD1
v_gene: TRBV24-1
j_gene: TRBJ2-7
len: 13
abundance: .
CDR3nt: TGTGCCACCAGTGAGACAGGGGCCTACGAGCAGTACTTC
CDR3aa: CATSETGAYEQYF

d_gene: TRBD2
v_gene: TRBV9
j_gene: TRBJ2-5
len: 16
abundance: .
CDR3nt: TGTGCCAGCAGCGTAGGACTAGCGGGAGTTGGTGAGACCCAGTACTTC
CDR3aa: CASSVGLAGVGETQYF

d_gene: .
v_gene: TRBV19
j_gene: TRBJ2-2
len: 15
abundance: .
CDR3nt: TGTGCCAGTAGCCGACTAGTTCCGAACACCGGGGAGCTGTTTTTT
CDR3aa: CASSRLVPNTGELFF

d_gene: TRBD2
v_gene: TRBV18
j_gene: TRBJ2-7
len: 15
abundance: .
CDR3nt: TGTGCCAGTAGTCCTAGCGGCGCAAGCTCCTACGAGCAGTACTTC
CDR3aa: CASSPSGASSYEQYF

d_gene: TRBD2
v_gene: TRBV7-9
j_gene: TRBJ2-5
len: 15
abundance: once
CDR3nt: TGTGCCAGCAGCTCCTTAGCGGGAGGGCCAGAGACCCAGTACTTC
CDR3aa: CASSSLAGGPETQYF

d_gene: .
v_gene: TRBV27
j_gene: TRBJ2-7
len: 15
abundance: .
CDR3nt: TGTGCCAGCAGGTGGGTAGCGGACCCCACCTACGAGCAGTACTTC
CDR3aa: CASRWVADPTYEQYF

d_gene: .
v_gene: TRBV2
j_gene: TRBJ1-2
len: 13
abundance: .
CDR3nt: TGTGCCAGCAAGTCAGGCCCCTCCTATGGCTACACCTTC
CDR3aa: CASKSGPSYGYTF

d_gene: .
v_gene: TRBV29-1
j_gene: TRBJ2-1
len: 13
abundance: .
CDR3nt: TGCAGCGTTACCTTTTCTCTGCGCAATGAGCAGTTCTTC
CDR3aa: CSVTFSLRNEQFF

d_gene: TRBD1
v_gene: TRBV4-2
j_gene: TRBJ1-5
len: 17
abundance: .
CDR3nt: TGTGCCAGCAGCCAGGAACCGGGACAGGGGAGCAATCAGCCCCAGCATTTT
CDR3aa: CASSQEPGQGSNQPQHF

d_gene: TRBD2
v_gene: TRBV5-4
j_gene: TRBJ2-1
len: 15
abundance: .
CDR3nt: TGTGCCAGCAGCCCCCAGGATAGCGGGGCCAATGAGCAGTTCTTC
CDR3aa: CASSPQDSGANEQFF

d_gene: .
v_gene: TRBV19
j_gene: TRBJ1-3
len: 16
abundance: .
CDR3nt: TGTGCCAGTAGTCCCCTAGGAGGCTTCTCTGGAAACACCATATATTTT
CDR3aa: CASSPLGGFSGNTIYF

d_gene: TRBD1
v_gene: TRBV6-5
j_gene: TRBJ2-7
len: 15
abundance: .
CDR3nt: TGTGCCAGCAGTCTTGGACAGGGGGCCTTCTACGAGCAGTACTTC
CDR3aa: CASSLGQGAFYEQYF

d_gene: .
v_gene: TRBV7-2
j_gene: TRBJ1-5
len: 17
abundance: .
CDR3nt: TGTGCCAGCAGCCTCGCGTGGACACACCCTAGCAATCAGCCCCAGCATTTT
CDR3aa: CASSLAWTHPSNQPQHF

d_gene: TRBD1
v_gene: TRBV5-1
j_gene: TRBJ1-3
len: 14
abundance: .
CDR3nt: TGCGCCAGCAGCGGGCAGGGGGCTGGAAACACCATATATTTT
CDR3aa: CASSGQGAGNTIYF

d_gene: TRBD1
v_gene: TRBV4-1
j_gene: TRBJ2-3
len: 17
abundance: .
CDR3nt: TGCGCCAGCAGCCAAGGACCTGGGACAGGGTTGACAGATACGCAGTATTTT
CDR3aa: CASSQGPGTGLTDTQYF

d_gene: .
v_gene: TRBV9
j_gene: TRBJ1-2
len: 11
abundance: .
CDR3nt: TGTGCCAGCAGCGACACGCAGGGCTACACCTTC
CDR3aa: CASSDTQGYTF

d_gene: .
v_gene: TRBV28
j_gene: TRBJ2-1
len: 15
abundance: few
CDR3nt: TGTGCCAGCAGTTCTTTAGCGTTGTTATACAATGAGCAGTTCTTC
CDR3aa: CASSSLALLYNEQFF

d_gene: .
v_gene: TRBV19
j_gene: TRBJ1-1
len: 12
abundance: .
CDR3nt: TGTGCCAGTAGTCTTACGTCGGGGGACGCTTTCTTT
CDR3aa: CASSLTSGDAFF

d_gene: TRBD2
v_gene: TRBV11-2
j_gene: TRBJ2-1
len: 14
abundance: .
CDR3nt: TGTGCCAGTAATCTAGCGGGATCATACAATGAGCAGTTCTTC
CDR3aa: CASNLAGSYNEQFF

d_gene: .
v_gene: TRBV5-1
j_gene: TRBJ2-5
len: 16
abundance: .
CDR3nt: TGCGCCAGCAGCTTGGCCCCCGGGACATTCCAAGAGACCCAGTACTTC
CDR3aa: CASSLAPGTFQETQYF

d_gene: TRBD1
v_gene: TRBV28
j_gene: TRBJ1-3
len: 17
abundance: once
CDR3nt: TGTGCCAGCAGTTCCGGGGACAGGGGCCGAAGGGGAAACACCATATATTTT
CDR3aa: CASSSGDRGRRGNTIYF

d_gene: TRBD1
v_gene: TRBV10-3
j_gene: TRBJ1-2
len: 15
abundance: .
CDR3nt: TGTGCCATCAGTGATCCTCGGACAGGGGTCTATGGCTACACCTTC
CDR3aa: CAISDPRTGVYGYTF

d_gene: TRBD2
v_gene: TRBV4-3
j_gene: TRBJ2-7
len: 15
abundance: .
CDR3nt: TGCGCCAGCAGCTCATCGGGACTAGTTTCGGGGGAGCAGTACTTC
CDR3aa: CASSSSGLVSGEQYF

d_gene: .
v_gene: TRBV5-1
j_gene: TRBJ2-5
len: 13
abundance: .
CDR3nt: TGCGCCAGCAGCACAGCTATCCAAGAGACCCAGTACTTC
CDR3aa: CASSTAIQETQYF

d_gene: TRBD1
v_gene: TRBV2
j_gene: TRBJ2-7
len: 14
abundance: .
CDR3nt: TGTGCCAGCAGTGGGGGACAGTTCACCTACGAGCAGTACTTC
CDR3aa: CASSGGQFTYEQYF

d_gene: .
v_gene: TRBV10-3
j_gene: TRBJ2-7
len: 17
abundance: once
CDR3nt: TGTGCCATCAGTGAGCCCAGTTGGGCTAGCGTACCCTACGAGCAGTACTTC
CDR3aa: CAISEPSWASVPYEQYF

d_gene: TRBD1
v_gene: TRBV29-1
j_gene: TRBJ1-1
len: 13
abundance: .
CDR3nt: TGCAGCGTGGGACAGGGTGGGGGAACTGAAGCTTTCTTT
CDR3aa: CSVGQGGGTEAFF

d_gene: .
v_gene: TRBV7-9
j_gene: TRBJ2-7
len: 14
abundance: once
CDR3nt: TGTGCCAGCAGCTTAGGACAGGCCAATGACGAGCAGTACTTC
CDR3aa: CASSLGQANDEQYF

d_gene: .
v_gene: TRBV6-5
j_gene: TRBJ2-7
len: 14
abundance: .
CDR3nt: TGTGCCAGCAGTTACGTAGACAAATCCTACGAGCAGTACTTC
CDR3aa: CASSYVDKSYEQYF

d_gene: TRBD1
v_gene: TRBV20-1
j_gene: TRBJ2-5
len: 14
abundance: .
CDR3nt: TGCAGTGCTAGTTTCGGACAGGGTTCGGAGACCCAGTACTTC
CDR3aa: CSASFGQGSETQYF

d_gene: .
v_gene: TRBV18
j_gene: TRBJ1-1
len: 14
abundance: .
CDR3nt: TGTGCCAGCTCAAGCGGACTGACGAACACTGAAGCTTTCTTT
CDR3aa: CASSSGLTNTEAFF

d_gene: TRBD2
v_gene: TRBV7-2
j_gene: TRBJ2-7
len: 15
abundance: .
CDR3nt: TGTGCCAGCAGCTATCGGACTAGCGGGACCTACGAGCAGTACTTC
CDR3aa: CASSYRTSGTYEQYF